The 7 T cell receptor beta chains below come from one sample, sequenced in a study of PD-L1 blockade in urothelial cancer. Time point given: peripheral blood 6 weeks after treatment start. Repertoires were generated with immunoSEQ multiplex PCR, while TCRdb's copy carries only in-frame clones and drops some. The repertoire holds tens of thousands of clones, with under 95% as singletons. The sample was PBMCs, taken around atezolizumab (anti-PD-L1) treatment. Receptors were obtained from a man between 65 and 85 years old with urothelial cancer.

The chain employs TRBV5-4 and TRBJ2-3; 12 nucleotides match TRBD2. Germline values: CDR1 SGHNT, CDR2 YYREEE (reference sequence). This CDR3 has 16 residues. V lost 0 bases, J lost 2 bases, and 1 base stayed unmatched. CDR3 bases: TGTGCCAGCAGCTTGGGGACTAGCGGGAACACAGATACGCAGTATTTT. This encodes CASSLGTSGNTDTQYF.

This clone showed up just a few times. The chain uses TRBV4-1 and TRBJ2-1; D uncertain. V was trimmed by 0 bases and J by 5 bases, leaving 8 bases between them. This CDR3 comprises 14 residues. In germline, CDR1 is MGHRA, CDR2 YSYEKL. CDR3 sequence: CASSQEFQNNEQFF. CDR3 DNA: TGCGCCAGCAGCCAAGAGTTTCAAAACAATGAGCAGTTCTTC.

This clone turned up a few times. The rearrangement uses TRBV2 and TRBJ2-3, with TRBD2 as a possible D gene (6 bases). Trimming stripped 4 bases from V and 6 bases from J, with 20 bases between. This CDR3 comprises 16 residues. CDR1 is SNHLY, CDR2 FYNNEI, per germline. CDR3 DNA sequence: TGTGCCAGCAGTGTCGGGAGTTCTTGGGGATCCGATACGCAGTATTTT. Protein product: CASSVGSSWGSDTQYF.

The rearrangement joins TRBV14 to TRBJ2-3; TRBD1 matches at 7 bases. Germline trimming cut 4 bases from V and 4 bases from J; bases unmatched to any gene: 5. Germline assignment: CDR1 SGHDN and CDR2 FVKESK. This CDR3 has 14 amino acids. CDR3 sequence reads: CASSRRQGPDTQYF. The CDR3 region has the DNA TGTGCCAGCAGCCGCAGACAGGGACCAGATACGCAGTATTTT.

The V and J genes are TRBV19 and TRBJ2-2; 13 bases fit TRBD2. Germline trimming cut 7 bases from V and 1 base from J; bases unmatched to any gene: 9. This CDR3 comprises 18 residues. In germline, CDR1 is LNHDA, CDR2 SQIVND (reference sequence). The CDR3 spells CASMAGGLAGLNTGELFF. In DNA form, the CDR3 reads TGTGCCAGTATGGCAGGGGGACTAGCGGGATTGAACACCGGGGAGCTGTTTTTT. The complete variable domain, with remaining parts taken from reference TRBV19 and TRBJ2-2, reads DGGITQSPKYLFRKEGQNVTLSCEQNLNHDAMYWYRQDPGQGLRLIYYSQIVNDFQKGDIAEGYSVSREKKESFPLTVTSAQKNPTAFYLCASMAGGLAGLNTGELFFGEGSRLTVL.

The chain has TRBV19 and TRBJ2-5, with a weak D call TRBD2 (6 bases). The V and J ends lost 0 bases and 5 bases respectively, with 16 bases between them. The germline gives CDR1 LNHDA, CDR2 SQIVND (reference sequence). The CDR3 consists of 16 residues. DNA for the CDR3: TGTGCCAGTAGTATAGATCGACGGGGGTTTGGGGAGACCCAGTACTTC. Amino acids: CASSIDRRGFGETQYF.

The chain links TRBV18 to TRBJ2-2; D possibly corresponds to TRBD1 (5 bases). Between the trimmed V and J ends, which lost 3 bases and 4 bases, there was a span of 12 bases. Germline CDR1 KGHSH, CDR2 LQKENI. This CDR3 comprises 15 residues. The CDR3 nucleotides are TGTGCCAGCTCACCCATACAGGATCCCACCGGGGAGCTGTTTTTT. Encoded protein: CASSPIQDPTGELFF.